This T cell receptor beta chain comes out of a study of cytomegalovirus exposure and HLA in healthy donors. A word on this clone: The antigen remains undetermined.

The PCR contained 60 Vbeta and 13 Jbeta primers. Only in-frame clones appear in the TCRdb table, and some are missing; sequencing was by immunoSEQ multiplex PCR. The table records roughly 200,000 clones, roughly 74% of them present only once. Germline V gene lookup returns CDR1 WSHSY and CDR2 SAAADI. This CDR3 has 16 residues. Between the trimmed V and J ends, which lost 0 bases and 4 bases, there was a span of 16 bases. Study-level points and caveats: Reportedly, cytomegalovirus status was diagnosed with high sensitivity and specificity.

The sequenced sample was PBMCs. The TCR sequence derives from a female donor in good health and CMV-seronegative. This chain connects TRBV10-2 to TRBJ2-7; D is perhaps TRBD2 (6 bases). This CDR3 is CASSESTTRLQYEQYF. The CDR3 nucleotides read TGCGCCAGCAGTGAGTCGACGACTAGGCTTCAATACGAGCAGTACTTC.